This T cell receptor (beta chain) is drawn from a study of vaccination effects on CD4 cells after COVID-19 (dated by TCRdb to between 2022 and 2023). Study-wide context: To identify antigen-specific CD4+ T cell clonotypes by their expansion, the ViraFEST assay first stimulated PBMC with viral peptide pools and then applied TCR sequencing. Each participant received two doses of an mRNA SARS-CoV-2 vaccine, either BNT162b2 or mRNA-1273. Pre-vaccine samples were drawn from a couple of convalescent patients 16 days and one week before the first dose, at 142 and 148 days after COVID-19 diagnosis. In both COVID-19 convalescent patients and infection-naive vaccine recipients, the study compared SARS-CoV-2 spike-specific CD4+ TCR repertoires from before mRNA vaccination with those from after it. Fewer than 2.5 million PBMC per well were cultured in IMDM with about 5.1% human AB serum, 8 to 10 IU/ml IL-2 and gentamicin, plus 10 ug/ml peptides. The full study included around nine COVID-19 convalescent patients and a handful of SARS-CoV-2-naive healthy vaccine recipients. Cultures from other donors in the study were sequenced using the Oncomine TCR Beta short-read assay on an Illumina iSeq 100. Study-wide conclusions, independent of this receptor: Limitations of the study were the small number of convalescent patients and the absence of early post-infection timepoints. Among convalescent patients, the spike-reactive repertoire after vaccination was made up mainly of new vaccine-induced clones that were largely distinct from the clones induced by infection. Marked clonal contraction was observed in both infection-induced and vaccine-induced clones at late post-vaccination timepoints, consistent with waning T cell responses.

After approximately eleven days of culture, CD4+ T cells were isolated with the EasySep CD4+ T cell isolation kit. Convalescent patients had PCR-confirmed SARS-CoV-2 infection between March and December 2020, before Alpha, Beta and Delta variants emerged in the United States. Half of the culture medium was replaced with fresh IL-2-containing medium on days 3 and 7. Unless otherwise noted, each peptide stimulation condition was cultured in triplicate wells. PBMC were separated from whole blood using Ficoll-Paque Plus gradient centrifugation and were then either cryopreserved at -140C or used fresh. The QIAamp micro DNA kit was used to extract genomic DNA from the cultured CD4+ T cells. Cut back by 0 bases and 0 bases, the V and J ends lie 1 base apart. From its cysteine to its phenylalanine, the CDR3 spans 13 amino acids. Only CDR3 DNA is held: 39 bases, read in frame from base 1. The CDR1 and CDR2 encoded by the germline V gene (reference sequence) are MNHEY and SMNVEV.

The library came from the immunoSEQ multiplex PCR assay. DNA from the cultured and isolated CD4+ T cells underwent TCR beta CDR3 sequencing. As for the authors' bioinformatics: Non-productive TCR sequences were removed and reads were trimmed to the CDR3 region, keeping CDR3s of at least 7 amino acids. Antigen-specific clonotypes were identified using the MANAFEST web app by comparison of expansion in peptide wells against reference cultures. Positive clones required FDR<0.05 expansion versus reference and all other wells, odds ratio above 5, and frequency above 0.1% in two replicate wells. A clonotype was called cross-reactive if it was significantly expanded both in SARS-CoV-2 spike wells and in at least one common cold coronavirus spike condition. Levenshtein distance calculated with the stringdist R package was used to assess CDR3 similarity, and unrooted trees were constructed with ape in R 3.6.1. The immuneACCESS repertoire file appears here via TCRdb, limited to in-frame rearrangements. These files lack a portion of the clones; in checked studies, under half of the deficit traces to unresolved V genes, and the cause of the others is not known. Clone size and the V and J calls come from that table; the DNA yielded D and trimming. Recorded for this sample are some 63,000 clones; approximately 78% of them occurred a single time. Approximately 24% of the sample comes from the top ten.

Turning to this clone: The antigen this receptor binds is unknown. No base-level quality is on record; no much larger clone is a single base apart.

The input for sequencing was CD4+ T cells from PBMCs cultured without peptide, taken before COVID-19 vaccination. The chain uses TRBV27 and TRBJ2-3; no D gene call is confident. The TCR originated in a human donor who had a prior SARS-CoV-2 infection. The CDR3 region: CASSLSSTDTQYF. The sequence in DNA is TGTGCCAGCAGTTTATCCAGCACAGATACGCAGTATTTT.